A selection of T cell receptor beta chains follows, all from one sample in a study of blood T cell repertoires in COVID-19. Sequencing was performed with immunoSEQ multiplex PCR; in TCRdb, only in-frame clones are kept and a portion is missing. The data show 470,000 or so clones, about 85% seen once. Sequencing was carried out using PBMCs or T cells enriched from blood (not recorded which). These receptors were taken from a woman between 18 and 29 years old with acute COVID-19. CDR3s leave out the opening cysteine and the closing phenylalanine or tryptophan. Fields, in order: clone size, V gene, CDR3 protein. Part of the rows lack a size; the others show once, few, many or a class for expanded clones.

>-|TRBV7-9
AGRTGFMGEQY
>few|TRBV29-1
SVVVRGPSYEQY
>few|TRBV2
ASSDRGLYNEQF
>-|TRBV3-1/TRBV3-2
ASSQGQQGQETQY
>-|TRBV10-1
ASHGQGIVEGEKLF
>-|TRBV7-2
ASSPNRDYGYT
>-|TRBV5-8
ASSLVRRGSTYNSPLH
>once|TRBV27
ASSLPSDPGADPLDEQY
>-|TRBV3-1/TRBV3-2
ASSQGGPYNSPLH
>-|TRBV29-1
SVVSLNEQF
>-|TRBV2
ASNGRDLSQETQY
>-|TRBV9
ASSVDVTYEQY